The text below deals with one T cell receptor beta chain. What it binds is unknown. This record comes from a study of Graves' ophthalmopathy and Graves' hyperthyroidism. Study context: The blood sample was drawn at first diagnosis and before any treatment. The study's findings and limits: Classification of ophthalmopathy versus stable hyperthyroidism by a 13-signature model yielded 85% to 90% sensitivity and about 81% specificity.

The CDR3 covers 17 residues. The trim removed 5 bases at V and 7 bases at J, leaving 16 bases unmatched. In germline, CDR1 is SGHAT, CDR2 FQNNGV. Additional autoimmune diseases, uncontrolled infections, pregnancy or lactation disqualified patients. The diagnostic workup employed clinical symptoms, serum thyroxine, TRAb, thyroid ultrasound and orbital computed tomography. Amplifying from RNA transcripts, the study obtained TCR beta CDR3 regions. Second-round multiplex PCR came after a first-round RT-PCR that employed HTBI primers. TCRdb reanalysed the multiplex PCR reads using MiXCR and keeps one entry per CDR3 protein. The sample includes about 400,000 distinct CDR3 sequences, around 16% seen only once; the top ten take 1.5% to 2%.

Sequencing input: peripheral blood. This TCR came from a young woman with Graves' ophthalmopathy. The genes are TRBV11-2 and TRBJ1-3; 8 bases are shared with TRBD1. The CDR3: CASSPRQGAHTGNTIYF. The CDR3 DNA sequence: TGTGCCAGCAGCCCCCGGCAGGGGGCGCATACGGGTAACACCATATATTTT.